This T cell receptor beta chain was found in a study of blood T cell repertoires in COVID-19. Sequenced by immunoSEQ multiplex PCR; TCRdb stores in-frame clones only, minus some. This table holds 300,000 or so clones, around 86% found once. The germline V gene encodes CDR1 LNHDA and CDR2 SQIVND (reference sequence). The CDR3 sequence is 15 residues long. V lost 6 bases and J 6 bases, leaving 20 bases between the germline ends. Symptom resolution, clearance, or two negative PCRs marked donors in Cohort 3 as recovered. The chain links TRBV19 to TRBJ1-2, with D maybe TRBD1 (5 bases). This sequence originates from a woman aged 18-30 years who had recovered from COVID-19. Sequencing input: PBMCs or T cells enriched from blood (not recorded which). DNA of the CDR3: TGTGCCAGTAGCAACCGCCCTGGAGGGGAGGATGGCTACACCTTC. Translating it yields CASSNRPGGEDGYTF. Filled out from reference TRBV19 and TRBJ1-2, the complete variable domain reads DGGITQSPKYLFRKEGQNVTLSCEQNLNHDAMYWYRQDPGQGLRLIYYSQIVNDFQKGDIAEGYSVSREKKESFPLTVTSAQKNPTAFYLCASSNRPGGEDGYTFGSGTRLTVV.